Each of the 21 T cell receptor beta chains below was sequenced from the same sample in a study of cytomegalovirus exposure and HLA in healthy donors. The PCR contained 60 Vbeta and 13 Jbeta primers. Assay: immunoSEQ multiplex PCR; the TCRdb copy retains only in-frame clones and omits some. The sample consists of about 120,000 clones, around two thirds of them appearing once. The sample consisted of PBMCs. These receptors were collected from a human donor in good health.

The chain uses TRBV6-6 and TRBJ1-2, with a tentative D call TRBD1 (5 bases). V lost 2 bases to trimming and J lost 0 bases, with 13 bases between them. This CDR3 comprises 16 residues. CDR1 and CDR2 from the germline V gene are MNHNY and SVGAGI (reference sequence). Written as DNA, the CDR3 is TGTGCCAGCAGTTACGAGGTCGGGGGATCTAACTATGGCTACACCTTC. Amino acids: CASSYEVGGSNYGYTF.

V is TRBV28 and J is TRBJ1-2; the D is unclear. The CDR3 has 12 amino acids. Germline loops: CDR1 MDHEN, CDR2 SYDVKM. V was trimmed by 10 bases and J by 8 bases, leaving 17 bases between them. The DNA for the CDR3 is TGTGCCACCCATGGCGGGGTTGGAGGCTACACCTTC. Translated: CATHGGVGGYTF.

The CDR3, as DNA: TGTGCCAGCGATGGGCAGCTTCACCCCTACGAGCAGTACTTC. This codes for CASDGQLHPYEQYF. This sequence joins TRBV6-1 and TRBJ2-7; no reliable D call. Trimming shortened V by 8 bases and J by 2 bases, and 16 bases separated the two germline ends. CDR1 MNHNS and CDR2 SASEGT come from the germline V gene. The CDR3 loop spans 14 amino acids.

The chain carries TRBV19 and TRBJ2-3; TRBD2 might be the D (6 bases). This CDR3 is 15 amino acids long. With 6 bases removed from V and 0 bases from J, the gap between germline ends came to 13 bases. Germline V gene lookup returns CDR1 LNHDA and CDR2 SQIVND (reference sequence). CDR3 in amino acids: CASRRAGPSTDTQYF. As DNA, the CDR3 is TGTGCCAGTAGGCGCGCGGGACCTAGCACAGATACGCAGTATTTT.

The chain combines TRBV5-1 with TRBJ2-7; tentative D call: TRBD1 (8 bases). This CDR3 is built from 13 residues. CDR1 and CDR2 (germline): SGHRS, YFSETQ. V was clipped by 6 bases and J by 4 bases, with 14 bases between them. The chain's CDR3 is CASKAGQEYEQYF. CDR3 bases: TGCGCCAGCAAAGCGGGACAGGAGTACGAGCAGTACTTC.

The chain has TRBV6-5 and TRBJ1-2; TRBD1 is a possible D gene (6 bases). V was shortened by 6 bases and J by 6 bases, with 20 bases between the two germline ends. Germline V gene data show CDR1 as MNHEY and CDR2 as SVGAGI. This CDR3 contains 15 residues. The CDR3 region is CASRRRGRNSNGYTF. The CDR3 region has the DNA TGTGCCAGCAGACGAAGGGGGAGAAACTCAAATGGCTACACCTTC.

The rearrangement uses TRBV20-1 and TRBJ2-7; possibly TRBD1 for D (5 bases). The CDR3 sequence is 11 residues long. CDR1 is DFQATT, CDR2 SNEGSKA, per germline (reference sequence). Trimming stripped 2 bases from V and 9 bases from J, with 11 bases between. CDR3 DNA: TGCAGTGCTAGACAGGGCATGGGGCAGTACTTC. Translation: CSARQGMGQYF.

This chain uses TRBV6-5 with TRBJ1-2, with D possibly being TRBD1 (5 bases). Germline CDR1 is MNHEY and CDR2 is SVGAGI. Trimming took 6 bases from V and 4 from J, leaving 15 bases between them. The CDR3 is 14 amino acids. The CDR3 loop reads CASRSDQTAYGYTF. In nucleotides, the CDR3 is TGTGCCAGCAGGTCGGATCAGACAGCCTATGGCTACACCTTC.

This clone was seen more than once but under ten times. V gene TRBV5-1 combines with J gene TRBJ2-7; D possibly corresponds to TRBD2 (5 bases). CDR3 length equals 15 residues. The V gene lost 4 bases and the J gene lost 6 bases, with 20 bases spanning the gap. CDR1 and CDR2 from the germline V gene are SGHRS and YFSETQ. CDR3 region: CASSPGWLARSEQYF. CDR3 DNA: TGCGCCAGCAGCCCTGGATGGCTAGCCCGCAGCGAGCAGTACTTC.

CDR3 DNA: TGTGCCAGCAGCTTGGCGACTAGCGGCTACAATGAGCAGTTCTTC. Translating it yields CASSLATSGYNEQFF. The chain is built from TRBV5-6 and TRBJ2-1; 9 nucleotides line up with TRBD2. The V segment lost 0 bases and the J segment 3 bases; nucleotides outside the gene matches: 1. This CDR3 has 15 amino acids. Germline CDR1 SGHDT, CDR2 YYEEEE.

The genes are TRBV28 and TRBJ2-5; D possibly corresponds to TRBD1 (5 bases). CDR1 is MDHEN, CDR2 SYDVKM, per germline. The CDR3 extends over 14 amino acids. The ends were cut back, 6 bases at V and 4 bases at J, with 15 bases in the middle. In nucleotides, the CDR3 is TGTGCCAGCAGATGGGGCAGGGCGACAGAGACCCAGTACTTC. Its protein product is CASRWGRATETQYF.

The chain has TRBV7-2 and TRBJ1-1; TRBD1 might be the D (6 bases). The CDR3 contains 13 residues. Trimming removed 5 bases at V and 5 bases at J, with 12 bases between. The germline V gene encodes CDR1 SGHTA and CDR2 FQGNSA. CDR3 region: CASSLQGGTEAFF. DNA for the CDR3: TGTGCCAGCAGCCTACAGGGTGGGACTGAAGCTTTCTTT.

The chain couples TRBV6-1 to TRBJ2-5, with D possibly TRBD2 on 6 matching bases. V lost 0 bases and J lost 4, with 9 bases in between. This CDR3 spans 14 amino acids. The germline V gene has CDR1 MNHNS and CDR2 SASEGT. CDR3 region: CASSEAWGGETQYF. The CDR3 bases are TGTGCCAGCAGTGAAGCGTGGGGAGGAGAGACCCAGTACTTC.

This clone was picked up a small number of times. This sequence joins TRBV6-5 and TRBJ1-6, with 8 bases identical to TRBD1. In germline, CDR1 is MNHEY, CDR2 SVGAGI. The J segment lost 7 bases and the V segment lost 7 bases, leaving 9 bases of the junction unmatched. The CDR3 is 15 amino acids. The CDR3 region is CASNLRTGPNSPLHF. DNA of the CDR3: TGTGCCAGCAACCTACGGACAGGGCCAAATTCACCCCTCCACTTT.

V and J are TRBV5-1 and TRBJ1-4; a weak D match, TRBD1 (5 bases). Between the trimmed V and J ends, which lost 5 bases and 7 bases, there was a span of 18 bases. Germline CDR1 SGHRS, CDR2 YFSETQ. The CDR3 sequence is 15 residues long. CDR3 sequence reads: CASRPWEGFSEKLFF. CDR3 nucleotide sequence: TGCGCCAGCAGACCCTGGGAGGGGTTCAGTGAAAAACTGTTTTTT. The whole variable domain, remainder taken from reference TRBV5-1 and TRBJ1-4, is KAGVTQTPRYLIKTRGQQVTLSCSPISGHRSVSWYQQTPGQGLQFLFEYFSETQRNKGNFPGRFSGRQFSNSRSEMNVSTLELGDSALYLCASRPWEGFSEKLFFGSGTQLSVL.

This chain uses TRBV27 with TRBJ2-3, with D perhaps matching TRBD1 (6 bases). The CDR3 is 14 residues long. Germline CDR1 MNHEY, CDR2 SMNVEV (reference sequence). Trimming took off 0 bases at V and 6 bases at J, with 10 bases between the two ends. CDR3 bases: TGTGCCAGCAGTTTATCACAGGGCGGCGATACGCAGTATTTT. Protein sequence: CASSLSQGGDTQYF.

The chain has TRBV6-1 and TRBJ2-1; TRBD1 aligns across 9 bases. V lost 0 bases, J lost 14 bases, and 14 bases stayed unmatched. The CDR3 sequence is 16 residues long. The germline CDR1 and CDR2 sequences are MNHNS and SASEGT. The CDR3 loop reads CASSEAPGTGHRGKFF. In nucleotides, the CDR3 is TGTGCCAGCAGTGAAGCGCCTGGGACAGGGCACAGAGGGAAGTTCTTC.

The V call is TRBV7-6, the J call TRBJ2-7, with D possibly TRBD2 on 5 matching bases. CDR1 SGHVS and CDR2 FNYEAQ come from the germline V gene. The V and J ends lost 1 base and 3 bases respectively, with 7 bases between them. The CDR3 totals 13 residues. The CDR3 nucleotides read TGTGCCAGCAGCTTAGGTCGGGGCTACGAGCAGTACTTC. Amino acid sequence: CASSLGRGYEQYF.

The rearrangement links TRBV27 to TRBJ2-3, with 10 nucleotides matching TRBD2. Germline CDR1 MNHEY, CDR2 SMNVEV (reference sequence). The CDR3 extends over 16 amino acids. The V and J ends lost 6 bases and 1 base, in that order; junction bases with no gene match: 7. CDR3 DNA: TGTGCCAGCAGAGGTTGGACTAGCGGTCGCACAGATACGCAGTATTTT. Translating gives CASRGWTSGRTDTQYF.

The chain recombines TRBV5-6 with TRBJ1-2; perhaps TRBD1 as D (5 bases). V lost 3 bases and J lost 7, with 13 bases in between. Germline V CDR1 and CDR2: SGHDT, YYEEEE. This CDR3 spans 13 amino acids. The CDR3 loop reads CASSSDPGGGYTF. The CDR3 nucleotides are TGTGCCAGCAGCTCCGATCCCGGGGGTGGCTACACCTTC.

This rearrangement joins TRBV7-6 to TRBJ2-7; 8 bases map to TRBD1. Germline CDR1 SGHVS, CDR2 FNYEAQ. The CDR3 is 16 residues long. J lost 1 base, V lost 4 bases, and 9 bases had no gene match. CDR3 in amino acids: CASSSTATGGSYEQYF. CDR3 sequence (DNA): TGTGCCAGCAGCTCAACTGCTACAGGGGGATCCTACGAGCAGTACTTC. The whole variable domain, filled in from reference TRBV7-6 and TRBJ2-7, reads GAGVSQSPRYKVTKRGQDVALRCDPISGHVSLYWYRQALGQGPEFLTYFNYEAQQDKSGLPNDRFSAERPEGSISTLTIQRTEQRDSAMYRCASSSTATGGSYEQYFGPGTRLTVT.